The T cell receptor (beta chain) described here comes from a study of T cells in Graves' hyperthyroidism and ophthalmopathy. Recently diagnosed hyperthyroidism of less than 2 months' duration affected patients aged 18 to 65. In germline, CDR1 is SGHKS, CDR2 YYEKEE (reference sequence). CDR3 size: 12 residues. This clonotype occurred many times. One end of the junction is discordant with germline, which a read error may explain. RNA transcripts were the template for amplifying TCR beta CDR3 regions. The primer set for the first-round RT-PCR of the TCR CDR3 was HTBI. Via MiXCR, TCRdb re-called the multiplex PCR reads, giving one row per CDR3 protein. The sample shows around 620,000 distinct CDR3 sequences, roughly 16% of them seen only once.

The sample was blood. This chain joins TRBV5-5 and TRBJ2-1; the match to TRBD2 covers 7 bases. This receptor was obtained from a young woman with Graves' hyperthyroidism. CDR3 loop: CPSGLVGNEQFF. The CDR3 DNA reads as TGCCCTTCAGGACTAGTTGGGAATGAGCAGTTCTTC.